This TCR beta chain derives from a study of blood T cell repertoires in COVID-19. Background on the study: Donors in the United States, Italy and Spain gave samples during acute or convalescent COVID-19.

Per germline, CDR1 SGHKS and CDR2 YYEKEE (reference sequence). CDR3 length: 15 residues. The V end lost 2 bases, the J end lost 2 bases, and 13 bases lay between the germline ends. Source study methods: How many nucleated cells were present was estimated from reference gene primer amplification. TCRdb's copy holds only in-frame clones and misses some; the assay was immunoSEQ multiplex PCR. V, J and clone size are those of that table, while D and trimming were read from the DNA. Of about 120,000 clones in the sample, approximately 82% were seen once. The source material was peripheral blood. The V and J genes are TRBV5-5 and TRBJ1-1; D perhaps matches TRBD1 (5 bases). The origin of this receptor is a man between 60 and 70 years old with acute or convalescent COVID-19. CDR3 in DNA: TGTGCCAGCAGCTTCGAGCCTACAGGAAACACTGAAGCTTTCTTT. Residues: CASSFEPTGNTEAFF.